This is a list of T cell receptor beta chains from one sample in a study of PD-1 blockade in classical Hodgkin lymphoma. Profiled with immunoSEQ multiplex PCR; TCRdb holds only in-frame clones, not every one. The profile shows roughly 68,000 clones, over 90% of them singletons. The sample was peripheral blood mononuclear cells (PBMCs). All receptors derive from a human donor with classical Hodgkin lymphoma. Each CDR3 is given with its conserved first and last residue. D genes are given only for firm matches. The size field is filled for only some rows; it gives once, few, many or a size class.

V gene: TRBV7-9
CDR3 length: 15
clone size: NA
D gene: NA
J gene: TRBJ2-1
CDR3 DNA: TGTGCCAGCAGCTTACTGGAGGGCTCCTACAATGAGCAGTTCTTC
CDR3 protein: CASSLLEGSYNEQFF

V gene: TRBV6-5
CDR3 length: 11
clone size: NA
D gene: NA
J gene: TRBJ1-1
CDR3 DNA: TGTGCCAGCACACGAAACGCTGAAGCTTTCTTT
CDR3 protein: CASTRNAEAFF

V gene: TRBV19
CDR3 length: 13
clone size: NA
D gene: NA
J gene: TRBJ1-1
CDR3 DNA: TGTGCCAGTGCCCTCCTCGGGGGTACAGAAGCTTTCTTT
CDR3 protein: CASALLGGTEAFF

V gene: TRBV28
CDR3 length: 17
clone size: NA
D gene: TRBD1
J gene: TRBJ1-2
CDR3 DNA: TGTGCCAGCAGTTCGGCCGGGACAGGGTTGGAAAACTATGGCTACACCTTC
CDR3 protein: CASSSAGTGLENYGYTF

V gene: TRBV11-2
CDR3 length: 14
clone size: NA
D gene: NA
J gene: TRBJ2-2
CDR3 DNA: TGTGCCAGCAGACCCGGGGGTGGCACCGGGGAGCTGTTTTTT
CDR3 protein: CASRPGGGTGELFF

V gene: TRBV5-6
CDR3 length: 13
clone size: NA
D gene: NA
J gene: TRBJ2-7
CDR3 DNA: TGTGCCAGCAGCGGAAGGACAGACTACGAGCAGTACTTC
CDR3 protein: CASSGRTDYEQYF

V gene: TRBV7-2
CDR3 length: 14
clone size: NA
D gene: TRBD2
J gene: TRBJ2-2
CDR3 DNA: TGTGCCAGCAGCCCGGGACTAGCCTACGGGGAGCTGTTTTTT
CDR3 protein: CASSPGLAYGELFF

V gene: TRBV15
CDR3 length: 14
clone size: NA
D gene: NA
J gene: TRBJ2-7
CDR3 DNA: TGTGCCACCAGCAGAGGGGGCAGGGACCACGAGCAGTACTTC
CDR3 protein: CATSRGGRDHEQYF

V gene: TRBV19
CDR3 length: 15
clone size: NA
D gene: NA
J gene: TRBJ1-5
CDR3 DNA: TGTGCCAGTAGTATAGGAGGGGGGGGAAATCAGCCCCAGCATTTT
CDR3 protein: CASSIGGGGNQPQHF

V gene: TRBV11-2
CDR3 length: 13
clone size: NA
D gene: TRBD2
J gene: TRBJ2-3
CDR3 DNA: TGTGCCAGCAAGCGGGAGGGCCCAGATACGCAGTATTTT
CDR3 protein: CASKREGPDTQYF

V gene: TRBV19
CDR3 length: 14
clone size: NA
D gene: NA
J gene: TRBJ1-5
CDR3 DNA: TGTGCCAGTAGTATGGGGAACAGCAATCAGCCCCAGCATTTT
CDR3 protein: CASSMGNSNQPQHF

V gene: TRBV30
CDR3 length: 13
clone size: NA
D gene: NA
J gene: TRBJ1-1
CDR3 DNA: TGTGCCTGGAGTGGGGTTAAGGCCACTGAAGCTTTCTTT
CDR3 protein: CAWSGVKATEAFF

V gene: TRBV9
CDR3 length: 14
clone size: NA
D gene: NA
J gene: TRBJ1-1
CDR3 DNA: TGTGCCAGCAGCGTAGCGGGGGGGCCCACTGAAGCTTTCTTT
CDR3 protein: CASSVAGGPTEAFF

V gene: TRBV28
CDR3 length: 14
clone size: NA
D gene: NA
J gene: TRBJ1-2
CDR3 DNA: TGTGCCAGCAGTTTATCGCACAATCCTTATGGCTACACCTTC
CDR3 protein: CASSLSHNPYGYTF

V gene: TRBV6-6
CDR3 length: 16
clone size: NA
D gene: NA
J gene: TRBJ2-3
CDR3 DNA: TGTGCCAGCAGTTACTCGGGGGTATCGGGCACAGATACGCAGTATTTT
CDR3 protein: CASSYSGVSGTDTQYF

V gene: TRBV7-6
CDR3 length: 11
clone size: NA
D gene: NA
J gene: TRBJ2-5
CDR3 DNA: TGTGCCAGCAGCAAACAAGAGACCCAGTACTTC
CDR3 protein: CASSKQETQYF

V gene: TRBV15
CDR3 length: 12
clone size: NA
D gene: NA
J gene: TRBJ1-1
CDR3 DNA: TGTGCCACCAGCAGAGATCGACGCGAAGCTTTCTTT
CDR3 protein: CATSRDRREAFF

V gene: TRBV7-9
CDR3 length: 15
clone size: NA
D gene: NA
J gene: TRBJ2-1
CDR3 DNA: TGTGCCAGCAGCTTAGCGTTTGTGCGGAACAATGAGCAGTTCTTC
CDR3 protein: CASSLAFVRNNEQFF

V gene: TRBV19
CDR3 length: 13
clone size: once
D gene: NA
J gene: TRBJ1-5
CDR3 DNA: TGTGCCAGTAGTATCAGGGTTGAGCAGCCCCAGCATTTT
CDR3 protein: CASSIRVEQPQHF

V gene: TRBV9
CDR3 length: 16
clone size: NA
D gene: TRBD1
J gene: TRBJ2-2
CDR3 DNA: TGTGCCAGCAGCGGAAGACAGGGACCGAACACCGGGGAGCTGTTTTTT
CDR3 protein: CASSGRQGPNTGELFF

V gene: TRBV7-9
CDR3 length: 17
clone size: NA
D gene: TRBD2
J gene: TRBJ2-2
CDR3 DNA: TGTGCCACCCAGGGACTAGCGGGAGAGACGGGGACCGGGGAGCTGTTTTTT
CDR3 protein: CATQGLAGETGTGELFF

V gene: TRBV9
CDR3 length: 13
clone size: NA
D gene: NA
J gene: TRBJ2-5
CDR3 DNA: TGTGCCAGCAGCGTAGTAGGCCAAGAGACCCAGTACTTC
CDR3 protein: CASSVVGQETQYF

V gene: TRBV15
CDR3 length: 15
clone size: NA
D gene: TRBD1
J gene: TRBJ1-2
CDR3 DNA: TGTGCCACCAGCAGAGATCGGACAGGGAGCATCGGCTACACCTTC
CDR3 protein: CATSRDRTGSIGYTF

V gene: TRBV9
CDR3 length: 13
clone size: once
D gene: NA
J gene: TRBJ1-2
CDR3 DNA: TGTGCCAGCAGCCTGGGGGATTTATGGGGCTACACCTTC
CDR3 protein: CASSLGDLWGYTF

V gene: TRBV9
CDR3 length: 16
clone size: once
D gene: TRBD1
J gene: TRBJ1-2
CDR3 DNA: TGTGCCAGCAGCGCAGGTGTGGGACAGGGGCACGATGGCTACACCTTC
CDR3 protein: CASSAGVGQGHDGYTF

V gene: TRBV7-2
CDR3 length: 14
clone size: NA
D gene: TRBD1
J gene: TRBJ2-7
CDR3 DNA: TGTGCCAGCAGCTATTCGACAGGGACAGTAGAGCAGTACTTC
CDR3 protein: CASSYSTGTVEQYF

V gene: TRBV19
CDR3 length: 14
clone size: NA
D gene: NA
J gene: TRBJ2-5
CDR3 DNA: TGTGCCAGTAGAATAAGCATTCGCGCGCAAACCCAGTACTTC
CDR3 protein: CASRISIRAQTQYF

V gene: TRBV4-1
CDR3 length: 17
clone size: few
D gene: NA
J gene: TRBJ1-4
CDR3 DNA: TGCGCCAGCAGCCAAGCCCCTCGGGACGGGCTAGGCGAAAAACTGTTTTTT
CDR3 protein: CASSQAPRDGLGEKLFF

V gene: TRBV2
CDR3 length: 14
clone size: NA
D gene: NA
J gene: TRBJ1-2
CDR3 DNA: TGTGCCAGCAGTGAAGCGGTCAGGGATTATGGCTACACCTTC
CDR3 protein: CASSEAVRDYGYTF

V gene: TRBV19
CDR3 length: 14
clone size: few
D gene: NA
J gene: TRBJ1-5
CDR3 DNA: TGTGCCAGTAGTATTCGGGGGGGATGGCAGCCCCAGCATTTT
CDR3 protein: CASSIRGGWQPQHF

V gene: TRBV5-1
CDR3 length: 15
clone size: once
D gene: NA
J gene: TRBJ2-5
CDR3 DNA: TGCGCCAGCAGCCGGAGGTCAGGAGCCGGGGAGACCCAGTACTTC
CDR3 protein: CASSRRSGAGETQYF

V gene: TRBV12-5
CDR3 length: 20
clone size: NA
D gene: TRBD2
J gene: TRBJ2-2
CDR3 DNA: TGTGCTAGTGGTTCCTTACAAGCGGCGGGAGGACCCTCGGGCACCGGGGAGCTGTTTTTT
CDR3 protein: CASGSLQAAGGPSGTGELFF

V gene: TRBV2
CDR3 length: 12
clone size: NA
D gene: NA
J gene: TRBJ2-5
CDR3 DNA: TGTGCCAGCTCCCTAGTTGGGGAGACCCAGTACTTC
CDR3 protein: CASSLVGETQYF

V gene: TRBV11-1
CDR3 length: 17
clone size: NA
D gene: NA
J gene: TRBJ2-3
CDR3 DNA: TGTGCCAGCAGCGCCCGGGGTGCGGGCACGAGCACAGATACGCAGTATTTT
CDR3 protein: CASSARGAGTSTDTQYF

V gene: TRBV6-5
CDR3 length: 13
clone size: NA
D gene: NA
J gene: TRBJ1-4
CDR3 DNA: TGTGCCAGCATCCTTTTAAGGACTGAAAAACTGTTTTTT
CDR3 protein: CASILLRTEKLFF

V gene: TRBV6-1
CDR3 length: 12
clone size: NA
D gene: TRBD1
J gene: TRBJ1-1
CDR3 DNA: TGTGCCAGCAGCTCGACAGGGCCAGGAGCTTTCTTT
CDR3 protein: CASSSTGPGAFF

V gene: TRBV19
CDR3 length: 16
clone size: NA
D gene: NA
J gene: TRBJ1-4
CDR3 DNA: TGTGCCAGTACCATGGGAGGGGTTGGCACTAATGAAAAACTGTTTTTT
CDR3 protein: CASTMGGVGTNEKLFF

V gene: TRBV5-4
CDR3 length: 14
clone size: NA
D gene: TRBD1
J gene: TRBJ2-7
CDR3 DNA: TGTGCCAGCAGCTTGGCCGGACAGGGCTACGAGCAGTACTTC
CDR3 protein: CASSLAGQGYEQYF

V gene: TRBV18
CDR3 length: 14
clone size: NA
D gene: NA
J gene: TRBJ1-2
CDR3 DNA: TGTGCCAGCTCAAACCCCAATAAAAAGTATGGCTACACCTTC
CDR3 protein: CASSNPNKKYGYTF

V gene: TRBV28
CDR3 length: 15
clone size: NA
D gene: TRBD1
J gene: TRBJ1-2
CDR3 DNA: TGTGCCAGCAGTCCCCTCCGGGACAGAAAGTATGGCTACACCTTC
CDR3 protein: CASSPLRDRKYGYTF

V gene: TRBV27
CDR3 length: 17
clone size: NA
D gene: NA
J gene: TRBJ1-5
CDR3 DNA: TGTGCCAGCAGTTCTCGACAGGAGACATATAGCAATCAGCCCCAGCATTTT
CDR3 protein: CASSSRQETYSNQPQHF

V gene: TRBV6-5
CDR3 length: 14
clone size: NA
D gene: NA
J gene: TRBJ1-4
CDR3 DNA: TGTGCCAGCCGCGGGACAAGCGGGAATGAAAAACTGTTTTTT
CDR3 protein: CASRGTSGNEKLFF

V gene: TRBV5-6
CDR3 length: 14
clone size: NA
D gene: TRBD1
J gene: TRBJ2-7
CDR3 DNA: TGTGCCAGCAGCACTGGACAGGGATCCTACGAGCAGTACTTC
CDR3 protein: CASSTGQGSYEQYF

V gene: TRBV29-1
CDR3 length: 12
clone size: NA
D gene: NA
J gene: TRBJ2-3
CDR3 DNA: TGCAGCGTTGAGGGGGGCACAGATACGCAGTATTTT
CDR3 protein: CSVEGGTDTQYF

V gene: TRBV5-1
CDR3 length: 15
clone size: NA
D gene: NA
J gene: TRBJ1-1
CDR3 DNA: TGCGCCAGCAGCTTGGGACACGAAAAGAACACTGAAGCTTTCTTT
CDR3 protein: CASSLGHEKNTEAFF

V gene: TRBV7-8
CDR3 length: 18
clone size: once
D gene: NA
J gene: TRBJ1-5
CDR3 DNA: TGTGCCAGCAGCACTACCGCTGCCCAACAGGGTTGGGGGCAGCCCCAGCATTTT
CDR3 protein: CASSTTAAQQGWGQPQHF

V gene: TRBV21-1
CDR3 length: 18
clone size: NA
D gene: NA
J gene: TRBJ1-4
CDR3 DNA: TGTGCCAGCAGCTCAAGAGGGGACAGGTTCTCAACTAATGAAAAACTGTTTTTT
CDR3 protein: CASSSRGDRFSTNEKLFF

V gene: TRBV19
CDR3 length: 13
clone size: NA
D gene: NA
J gene: TRBJ2-7
CDR3 DNA: TGTGCCAGCTCCCCGGCAGGCACCTACGAGCAGTACTTC
CDR3 protein: CASSPAGTYEQYF

V gene: TRBV5-4
CDR3 length: 16
clone size: once
D gene: TRBD2
J gene: TRBJ2-5
CDR3 DNA: TGTGCCAGCAGCCCTGGGGGCGGGAGGGCCCGGGAGACCCAGTACTTC
CDR3 protein: CASSPGGGRARETQYF

V gene: TRBV11-2
CDR3 length: 14
clone size: NA
D gene: NA
J gene: TRBJ2-1
CDR3 DNA: TGTGCCAGCAGCTTAGAGGTAGTAGACAATGAGCAGTTCTTC
CDR3 protein: CASSLEVVDNEQFF

V gene: TRBV18
CDR3 length: 15
clone size: NA
D gene: TRBD1
J gene: TRBJ1-1
CDR3 DNA: TGTGCCAGCTCTCAAAACAGGGGTGGTCGGACTGAAGCTTTCTTT
CDR3 protein: CASSQNRGGRTEAFF

V gene: TRBV14
CDR3 length: 12
clone size: NA
D gene: NA
J gene: TRBJ2-7
CDR3 DNA: TGTGCCAGCAGCCAACGAGGGACCGAGCAGTACTTC
CDR3 protein: CASSQRGTEQYF

V gene: TRBV28
CDR3 length: 16
clone size: NA
D gene: NA
J gene: TRBJ2-3
CDR3 DNA: TGTGCCAGCAGTCAAGACCTAAGCGCCAGCACAGATACGCAGTATTTT
CDR3 protein: CASSQDLSASTDTQYF